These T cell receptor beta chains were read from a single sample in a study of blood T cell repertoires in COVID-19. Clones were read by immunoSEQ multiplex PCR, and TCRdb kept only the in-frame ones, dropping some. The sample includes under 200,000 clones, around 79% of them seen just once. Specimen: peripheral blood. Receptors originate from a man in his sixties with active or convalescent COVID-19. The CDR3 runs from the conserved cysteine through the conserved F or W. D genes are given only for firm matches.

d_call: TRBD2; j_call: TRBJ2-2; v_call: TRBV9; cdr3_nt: TGTGCCAGCAGCGTAGCTCTAGCGGCGAACACCGGGGAGCTGTTTTTT; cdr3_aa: CASSVALAANTGELFF
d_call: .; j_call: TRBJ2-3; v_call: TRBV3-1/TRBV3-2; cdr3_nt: TGTGCCAGCAGCCAAGGGCTGGCTACGCAGTATTTT; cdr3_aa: CASSQGLATQYF
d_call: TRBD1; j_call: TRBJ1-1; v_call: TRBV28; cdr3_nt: TGTGCCAGCAGCCCGGGACAGATCTCTTACTCGAACACTGAAGCTTTCTTT; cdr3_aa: CASSPGQISYSNTEAFF
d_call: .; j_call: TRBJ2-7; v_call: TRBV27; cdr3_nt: TGTGCCAGCACGGACGAGCAGTACTTC; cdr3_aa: CASTDEQYF
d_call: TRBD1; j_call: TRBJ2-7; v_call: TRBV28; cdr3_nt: TGTGCCAGCAGACCCCCCAGGACAGGGCCTCACTACGAGCAGTACTTC; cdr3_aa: CASRPPRTGPHYEQYF
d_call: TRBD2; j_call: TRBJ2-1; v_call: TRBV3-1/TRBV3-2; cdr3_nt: TGTGCCAGCAGCCAATCAGCGGGAGGGTATGAGCAGTTCTTC; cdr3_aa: CASSQSAGGYEQFF
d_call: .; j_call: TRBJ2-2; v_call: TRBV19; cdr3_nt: TGTGCCAGTACGGGCAGGGTACGCACCGGGGAGCTGTTTTTT; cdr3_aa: CASTGRVRTGELFF
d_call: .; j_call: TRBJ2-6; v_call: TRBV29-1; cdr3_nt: TGCAGCGTAGAATTCTTCGGGACTTCCCGGGGGGCCAACGTCCTGACTTTC; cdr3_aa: CSVEFFGTSRGANVLTF
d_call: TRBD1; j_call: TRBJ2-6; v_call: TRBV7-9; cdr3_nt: TGTGCCAGCAGCGGTTGGGACAGGATCTTCTCTGGGGCCAACGTCCTGACTTTC; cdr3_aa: CASSGWDRIFSGANVLTF
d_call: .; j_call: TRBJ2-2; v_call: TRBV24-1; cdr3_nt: TGTGCCACCAGTGATTTCGGAGTGTTCAACACCGGGGAGCTGTTTTTT; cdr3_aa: CATSDFGVFNTGELFF
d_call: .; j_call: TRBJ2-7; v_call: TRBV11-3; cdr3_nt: TGTGCCAGCAGCTTAGATCCTGCGGCCCACGAGCAGTACTTC; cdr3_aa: CASSLDPAAHEQYF
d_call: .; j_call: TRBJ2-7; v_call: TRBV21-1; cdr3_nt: TGTGCCAGCAGCAAAGGAAAACTAGCGGGCGATCCAATCTTCTACGAGCAGTACTTC; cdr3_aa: CASSKGKLAGDPIFYEQYF
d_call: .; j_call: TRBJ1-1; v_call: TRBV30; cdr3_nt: TGTGCCTGGAGTACGACCGGACTTTGGGCTTTCTTT; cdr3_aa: CAWSTTGLWAFF
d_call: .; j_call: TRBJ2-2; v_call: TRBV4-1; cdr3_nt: TGCGCCAGCAGCCAAGACTACCTCACCGGGGAGCTGTTTTTT; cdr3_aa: CASSQDYLTGELFF